Given below is one TCR beta chain in context. No antigen is known for it. One base away there is no much larger clone; base qualities are not given. These data belong to a study of control samples from healthy donors and cancer patients (dated by TCRdb to 2020 to 2021). Clipping removes 7 bases from V and 0 bases from J, with 8 as the unmatched junction base count. The CDR3 covers 15 residues, taking in both the cysteine and the phenylalanine. Solely the CDR3 DNA is kept, with 45 bases framed from the first base. The germline V gene provides CDR1 MDHEN and CDR2 SYDVKM. The library was obtained by the immunoSEQ multiplex PCR assay. TCRdb retrieved this table from immuneACCESS and kept in-frame rearrangements only. Not all clones are present; in checked studies, unresolved V genes account for under half, and no reason is known for the remainder. This sample lists under 450,000 clones; approximately 92% were detected once. Together, the top ten hold approximately 6.3% of the sample.

The chain links TRBV28 with TRBJ2-7, with 8 bases aligning to TRBD2. The sequencing input was PBMCs. The clonotype comes from a man in his forties with head and neck cancer. The CDR3 in this case is CASTPPLAVSYEQYF. The DNA sequence is given as TGTGCCAGCACCCCCCCACTAGCGGTCTCCTACGAGCAGTACTTC.